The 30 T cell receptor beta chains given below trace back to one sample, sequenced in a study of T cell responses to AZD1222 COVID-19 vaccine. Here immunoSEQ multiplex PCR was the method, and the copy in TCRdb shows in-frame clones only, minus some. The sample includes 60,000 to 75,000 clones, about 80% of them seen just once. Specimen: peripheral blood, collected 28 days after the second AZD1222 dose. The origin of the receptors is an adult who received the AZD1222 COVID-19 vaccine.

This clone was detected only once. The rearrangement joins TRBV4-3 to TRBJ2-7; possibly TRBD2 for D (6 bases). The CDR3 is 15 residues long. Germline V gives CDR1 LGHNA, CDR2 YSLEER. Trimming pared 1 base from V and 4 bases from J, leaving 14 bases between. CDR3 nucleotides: TGCGCCAGCAGCCAAGTGGCCAGGGAGGCTTACGAGCAGTACTTC. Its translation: CASSQVAREAYEQYF.

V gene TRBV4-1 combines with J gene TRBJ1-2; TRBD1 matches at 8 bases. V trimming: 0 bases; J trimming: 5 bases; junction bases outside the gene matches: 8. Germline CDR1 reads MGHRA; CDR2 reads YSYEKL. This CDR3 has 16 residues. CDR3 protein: CASSQDPGTGIYGYTF. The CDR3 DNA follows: TGCGCCAGCAGCCAAGATCCGGGGACAGGTATATATGGCTACACCTTC.

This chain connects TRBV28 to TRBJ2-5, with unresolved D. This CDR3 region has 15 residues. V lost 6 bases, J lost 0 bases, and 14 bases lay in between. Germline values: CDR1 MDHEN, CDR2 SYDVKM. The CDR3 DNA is TGTGCCAGCAGCCTGGGGATAAGGTACCAAGAGACCCAGTACTTC. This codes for CASSLGIRYQETQYF.

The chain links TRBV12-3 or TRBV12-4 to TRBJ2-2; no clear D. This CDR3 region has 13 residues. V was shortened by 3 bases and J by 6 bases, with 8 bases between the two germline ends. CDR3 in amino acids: CASSLVGAGELFF. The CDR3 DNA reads TGTGCCAGCAGTTTGGTGGGTGCCGGGGAGCTGTTTTTT.

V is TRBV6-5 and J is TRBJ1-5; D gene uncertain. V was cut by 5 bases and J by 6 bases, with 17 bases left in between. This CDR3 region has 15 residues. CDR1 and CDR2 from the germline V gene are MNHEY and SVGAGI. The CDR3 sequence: CASSRMPDDTQPQHF. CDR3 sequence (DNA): TGTGCCAGCAGTCGTATGCCAGATGACACTCAGCCCCAGCATTTT.

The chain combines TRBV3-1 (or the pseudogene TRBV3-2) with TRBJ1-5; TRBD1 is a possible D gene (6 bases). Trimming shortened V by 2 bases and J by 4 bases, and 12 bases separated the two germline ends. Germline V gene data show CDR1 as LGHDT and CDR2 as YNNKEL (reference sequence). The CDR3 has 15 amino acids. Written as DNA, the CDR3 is TGTGCCAGCAGCCAAAACCGGGACAAGAATCAGCCCCAGCATTTT. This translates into CASSQNRDKNQPQHF.

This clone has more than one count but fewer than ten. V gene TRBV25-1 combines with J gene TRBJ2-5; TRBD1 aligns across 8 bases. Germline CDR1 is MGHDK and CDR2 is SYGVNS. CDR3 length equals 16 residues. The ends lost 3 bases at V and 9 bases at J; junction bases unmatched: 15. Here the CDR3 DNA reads TGTGCCAGCAGTGACATGTCCCGGGACAGGTATAGTTCCCAGTACTTC. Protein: CASSDMSRDRYSSQYF.

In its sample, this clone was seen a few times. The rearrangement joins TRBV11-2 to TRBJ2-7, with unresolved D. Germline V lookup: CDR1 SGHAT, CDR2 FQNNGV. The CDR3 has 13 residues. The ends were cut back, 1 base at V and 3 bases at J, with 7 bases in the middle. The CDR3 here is CASSLGLLYEQYF. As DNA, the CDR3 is TGTGCCAGCAGCTTAGGCCTACTCTACGAGCAGTACTTC.

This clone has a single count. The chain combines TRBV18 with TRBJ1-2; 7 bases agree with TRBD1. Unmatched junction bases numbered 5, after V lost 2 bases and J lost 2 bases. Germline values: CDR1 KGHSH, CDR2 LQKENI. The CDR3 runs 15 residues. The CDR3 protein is CASSPDRASNYGYTF. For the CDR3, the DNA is TGTGCCAGCTCACCAGACAGGGCGTCGAACTATGGCTACACCTTC.

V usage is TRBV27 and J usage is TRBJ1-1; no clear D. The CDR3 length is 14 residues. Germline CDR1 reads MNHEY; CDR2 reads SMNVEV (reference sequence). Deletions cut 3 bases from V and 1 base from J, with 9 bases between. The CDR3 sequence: CASSLSVKNTEAFF. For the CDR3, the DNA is TGTGCCAGCAGTTTGTCTGTTAAGAACACTGAAGCTTTCTTT.

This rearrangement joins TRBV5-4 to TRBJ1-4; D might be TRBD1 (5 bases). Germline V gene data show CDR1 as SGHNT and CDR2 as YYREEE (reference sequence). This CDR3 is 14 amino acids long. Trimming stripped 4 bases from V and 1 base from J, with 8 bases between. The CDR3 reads CASSLDRTNEKLFF. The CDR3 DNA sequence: TGTGCCAGCAGCCTCGACAGAACTAATGAAAAACTGTTTTTT.

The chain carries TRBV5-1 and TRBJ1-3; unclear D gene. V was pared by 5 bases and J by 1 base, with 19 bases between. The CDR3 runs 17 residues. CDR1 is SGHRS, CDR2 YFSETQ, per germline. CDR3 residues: CASSPEYPTTSGNTIYF. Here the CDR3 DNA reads TGCGCCAGCAGTCCTGAGTACCCAACCACTTCTGGAAACACCATATATTTT.

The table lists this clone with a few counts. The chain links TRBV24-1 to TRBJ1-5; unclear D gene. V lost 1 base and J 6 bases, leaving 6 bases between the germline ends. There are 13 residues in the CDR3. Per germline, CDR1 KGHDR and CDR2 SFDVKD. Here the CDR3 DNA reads TGTGCCACCAGTGATTTAAGACTTCAGCCCCAGCATTTT. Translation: CATSDLRLQPQHF.

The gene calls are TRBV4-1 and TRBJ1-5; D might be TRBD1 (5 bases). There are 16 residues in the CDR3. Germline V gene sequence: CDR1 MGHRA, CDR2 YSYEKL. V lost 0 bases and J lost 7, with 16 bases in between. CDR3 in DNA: TGCGCCAGCAGCCAAGAGAAAACAGGCCCGGGGCAGCCCCAGCATTTT. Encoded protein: CASSQEKTGPGQPQHF.

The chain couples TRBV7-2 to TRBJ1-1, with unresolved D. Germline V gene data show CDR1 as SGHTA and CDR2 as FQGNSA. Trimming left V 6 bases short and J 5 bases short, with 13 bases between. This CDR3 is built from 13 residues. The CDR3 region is CASRYDMGTEAFF. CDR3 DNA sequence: TGTGCCAGCAGATACGATATGGGGACTGAAGCTTTCTTT.

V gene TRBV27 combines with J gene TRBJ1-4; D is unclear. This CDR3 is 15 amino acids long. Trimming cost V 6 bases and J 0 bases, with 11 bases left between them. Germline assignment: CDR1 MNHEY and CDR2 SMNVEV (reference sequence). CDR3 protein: CASSPTVATNEKLFF. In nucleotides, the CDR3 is TGTGCCAGCAGCCCAACGGTTGCAACTAATGAAAAACTGTTTTTT.

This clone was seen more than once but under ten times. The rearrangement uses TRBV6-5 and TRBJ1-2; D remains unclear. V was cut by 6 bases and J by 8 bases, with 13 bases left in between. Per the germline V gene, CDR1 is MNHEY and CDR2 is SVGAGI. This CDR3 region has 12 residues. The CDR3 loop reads CASSGIGRGYTF. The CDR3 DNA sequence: TGTGCCAGCAGCGGGATCGGGAGAGGCTACACCTTC.

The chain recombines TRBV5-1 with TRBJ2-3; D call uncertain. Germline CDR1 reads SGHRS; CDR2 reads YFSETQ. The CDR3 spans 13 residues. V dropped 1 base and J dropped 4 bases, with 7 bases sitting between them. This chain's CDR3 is CASSLNRADTQYF. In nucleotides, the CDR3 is TGCGCCAGCAGCTTGAACAGAGCAGATACGCAGTATTTT.

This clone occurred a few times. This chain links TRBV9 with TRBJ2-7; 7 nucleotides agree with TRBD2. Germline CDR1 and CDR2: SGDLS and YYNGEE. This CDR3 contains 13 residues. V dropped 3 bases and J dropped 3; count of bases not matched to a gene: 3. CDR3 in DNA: TGTGCCAGCAGCGCGGGGACTAACTACGAGCAGTACTTC. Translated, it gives CASSAGTNYEQYF.

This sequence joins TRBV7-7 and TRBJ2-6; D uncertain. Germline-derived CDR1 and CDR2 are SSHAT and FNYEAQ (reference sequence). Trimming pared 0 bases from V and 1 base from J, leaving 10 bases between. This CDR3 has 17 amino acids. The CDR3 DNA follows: TGTGCCAGCAGCTTAGCACCGGGCTTTTCTGGGGCCAACGTCCTGACTTTC. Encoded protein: CASSLAPGFSGANVLTF.

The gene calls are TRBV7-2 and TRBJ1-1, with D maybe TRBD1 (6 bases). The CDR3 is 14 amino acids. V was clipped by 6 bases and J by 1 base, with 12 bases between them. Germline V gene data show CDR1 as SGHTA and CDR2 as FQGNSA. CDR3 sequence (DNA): TGTGCCAGCAGGACGAGAGGGGGGAACACTGAAGCTTTCTTT. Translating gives CASRTRGGNTEAFF.

CDR3 in DNA: TGTGCCAGCAGCCCACAGGGGACCACCGGGGAGCTGTTTTTT. This encodes CASSPQGTTGELFF. This sequence joins TRBV11-3 and TRBJ2-2, with 7 bases that match TRBD1. The germline CDR1 and CDR2 sequences are SGHNT and YENEEA. After removal of 5 bases from V and 4 bases from J, the junction contained 4 bases not matched to a gene. This CDR3 contains 14 residues.

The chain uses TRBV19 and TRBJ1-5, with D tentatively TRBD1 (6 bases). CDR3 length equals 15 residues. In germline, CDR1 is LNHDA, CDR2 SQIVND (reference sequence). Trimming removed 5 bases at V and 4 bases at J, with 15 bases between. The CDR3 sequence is CASSPEGGWNQPQHF. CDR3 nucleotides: TGTGCCAGTAGTCCGGAGGGGGGGTGGAATCAGCCCCAGCATTTT.

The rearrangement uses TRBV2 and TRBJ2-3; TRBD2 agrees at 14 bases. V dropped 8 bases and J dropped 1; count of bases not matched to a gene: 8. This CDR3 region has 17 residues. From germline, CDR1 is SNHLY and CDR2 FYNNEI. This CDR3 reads CASPRLAGGPGTDTQYF. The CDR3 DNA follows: TGTGCCAGCCCACGACTAGCGGGGGGGCCTGGCACAGATACGCAGTATTTT.

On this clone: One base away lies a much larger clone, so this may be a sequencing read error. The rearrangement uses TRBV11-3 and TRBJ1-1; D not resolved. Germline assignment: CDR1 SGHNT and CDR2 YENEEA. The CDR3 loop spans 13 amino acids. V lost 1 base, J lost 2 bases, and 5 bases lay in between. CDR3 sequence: CASSLGGNTEAFF. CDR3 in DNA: TGTGCCAGCAGCTTAGGCGGTAACACTGAAGCTTTCTTT.

CDR3 sequence (DNA): TGTGCCTGGAGGTCCAGCCTTGGCTACACCTTC. Translation gives CAWRSSLGYTF. The J gene is TRBJ1-2, the V gene TRBV30, with unresolved D. CDR3 length equals 11 residues. The V and J ends lost 3 bases and 7 bases respectively, with 9 bases between them. Per germline, CDR1 GTSNPN and CDR2 SVGIG (reference sequence).

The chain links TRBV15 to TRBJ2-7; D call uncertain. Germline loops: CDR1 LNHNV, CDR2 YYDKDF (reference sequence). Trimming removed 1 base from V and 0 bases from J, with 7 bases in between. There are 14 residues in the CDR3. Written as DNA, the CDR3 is TGTGCCACCAGCAGAGTTGGAAGCTCCTACGAGCAGTACTTC. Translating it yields CATSRVGSSYEQYF.

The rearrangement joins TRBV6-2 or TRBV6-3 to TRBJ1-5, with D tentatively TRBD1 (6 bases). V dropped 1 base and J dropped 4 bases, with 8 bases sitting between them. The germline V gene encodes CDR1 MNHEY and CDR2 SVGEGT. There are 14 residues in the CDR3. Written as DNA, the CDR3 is TGTGCCAGCAGTTACTTACAGGGTAATCAGCCCCAGCATTTT. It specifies CASSYLQGNQPQHF.

The DNA for the CDR3 is TGTGCCACCAGCAGGGTCCCCTATGGCTACACCTTC. Its protein is CATSRVPYGYTF. The chain carries TRBV15 and TRBJ1-2; D unresolved. V lost 3 bases to trimming and J lost 4 bases, with 6 bases between them. This CDR3 is 12 amino acids long. CDR1 is LNHNV, CDR2 YYDKDF, per germline (reference sequence).

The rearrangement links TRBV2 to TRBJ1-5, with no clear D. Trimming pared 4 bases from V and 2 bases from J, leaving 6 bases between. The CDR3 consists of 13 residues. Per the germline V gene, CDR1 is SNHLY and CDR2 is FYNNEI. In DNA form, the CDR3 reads TGTGCCAGCAGTGGGGTGCGCAATCAGCCCCAGCATTTT. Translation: CASSGVRNQPQHF.